This T cell receptor (beta chain) was recorded in a study of control samples from healthy donors and cancer patients. The data were produced by immunoSEQ multiplex PCR, yet TCRdb's version contains in-frame clones alone and is incomplete. The sample holds approximately 110,000 clones, roughly nine tenths seen once. CDR3 length: 16 residues. The sequenced sample consisted of blood. This chain links TRBV21-1 with TRBJ1-1; the D call TRBD1 from the table was never checked on the DNA. TRBV21-1 corresponds to a pseudogene. The clonotype originates from a woman aged 18-29 years in good health. The CDR3 region has the DNA TGTGCCAGTGCAGGCCGGGACAAGGGGGTAGGGGCTGAAGCTTTCTTT. Protein product: CASAGRDKGVGAEAFF.